The subject of this entry is one TCR beta chain. This entry is derived from a study of blood T cells in healthy people across ages. CDR1 is MGHDK and CDR2 is SYGVNS in the germline V gene. The CDR3 covers 11 residues. The ends were cut back, 7 bases at V and 9 bases at J, with 10 bases in the middle. Peripheral blood was drawn, about 10 milliliters per donor. Whenever a sample was processed, at least 6 million PBMCs were isolated. Then a second PCR, running roughly 7 to 11 cycles, was carried out with a sample-barcoded 5' primer and a J-beta primer mix. In TCRdb, the 5' RACE reads were re-called with MiXCR into one record per CDR3 protein. Of about 800,000 distinct CDR3 sequences in the sample, 20% to 25% are singletons; the top ten hold approximately 4%. The sample was also reused in another study, on T cells of mothers and their children.

This clonotype was obtained from a boy between 10 and 17 years old in good health. The chain uses TRBV25-1 and TRBJ2-4; perhaps TRBD1 as D (5 bases). The specimen sequenced was blood. The CDR3 bases are TGTGCCAGCAACCAGGGCGGCATTCAGTACTTC. Protein product: CASNQGGIQYF.